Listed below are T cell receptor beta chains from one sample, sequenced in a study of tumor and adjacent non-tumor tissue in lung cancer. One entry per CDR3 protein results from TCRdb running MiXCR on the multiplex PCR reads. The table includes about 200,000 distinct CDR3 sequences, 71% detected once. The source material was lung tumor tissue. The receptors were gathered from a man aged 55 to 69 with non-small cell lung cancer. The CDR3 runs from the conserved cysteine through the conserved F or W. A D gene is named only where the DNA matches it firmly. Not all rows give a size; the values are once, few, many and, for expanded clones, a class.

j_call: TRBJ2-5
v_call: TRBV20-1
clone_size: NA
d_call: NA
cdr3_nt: TGCAGTGCGGCGAGACAGTGTGAACAAGAGACCCAGTACTTC
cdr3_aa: CSAARQCEQETQYF

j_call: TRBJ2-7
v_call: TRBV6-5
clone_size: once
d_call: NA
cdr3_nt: TGTGCCAGCGTCAATGGGGGAGTCACTCGTTACGAGCAATACTTC
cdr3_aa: CASVNGGVTRYEQYF

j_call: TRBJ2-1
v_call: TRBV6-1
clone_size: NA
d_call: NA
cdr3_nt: TGTGCCAGCAGTCCGACGTCCAGGGGTAGGAATGAGCAGTTCTTC
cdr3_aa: CASSPTSRGRNEQFF

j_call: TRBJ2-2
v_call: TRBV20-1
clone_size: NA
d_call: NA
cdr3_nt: TGCAGTACTAGAGCTTCGGGTGGGGGGAGCAACACCGGGGAGGTGTTTTTT
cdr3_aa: CSTRASGGGSNTGEVFF

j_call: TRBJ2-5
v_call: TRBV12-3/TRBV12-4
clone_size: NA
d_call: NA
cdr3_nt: TGTGCCAGCAATCCCCCCCAAGAGACCCAGTACTTC
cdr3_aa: CASNPPQETQYF

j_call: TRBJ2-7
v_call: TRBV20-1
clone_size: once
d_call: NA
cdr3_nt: TGCAGTGCTCAGACTGGCGGGTTATACGAGCAGTACTTC
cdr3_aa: CSAQTGGLYEQYF

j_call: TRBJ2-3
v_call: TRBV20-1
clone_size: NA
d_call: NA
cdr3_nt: TGCAGTACCAGCGATGGGAGGAAGACAGATACGCAGTATTTT
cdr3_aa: CSTSDGRKTDTQYF

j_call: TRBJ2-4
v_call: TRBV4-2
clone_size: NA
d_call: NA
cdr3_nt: TGTGCCAGCAGCGGAGGCGAGGGGATAGTTAAGCCCAACATTCAGTACTTC
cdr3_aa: CASSGGEGIVKPNIQYF

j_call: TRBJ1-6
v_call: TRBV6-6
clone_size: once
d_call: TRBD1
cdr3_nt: TGTGCCAGCACCGATTCGGGGGACAGGTTGTTGGGGAATTCACCCTTCCACTTT
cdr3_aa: CASTDSGDRLLGNSPFHF

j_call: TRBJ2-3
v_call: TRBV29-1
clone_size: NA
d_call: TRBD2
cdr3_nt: TGCGACGCCGAACCTAGCGGTCAGGATACGCAGTATTTT
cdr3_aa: CDAEPSGQDTQYF

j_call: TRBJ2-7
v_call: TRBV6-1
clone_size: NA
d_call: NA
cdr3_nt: TGTGCCAGCAGGCCGTCCCCTACGTACGAGCAGTACTTC
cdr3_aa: CASRPSPTYEQYF

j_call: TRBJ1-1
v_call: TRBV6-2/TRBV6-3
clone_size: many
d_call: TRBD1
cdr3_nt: TGTGCCAGCAGTTATCGACAGGGCACTGAAGCTTTCTTT
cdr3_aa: CASSYRQGTEAFF

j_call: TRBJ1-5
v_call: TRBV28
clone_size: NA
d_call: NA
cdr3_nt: TGTGCCAGCAGTACAGAGGGGGGGTACATTCAGCCCCAGCATTTT
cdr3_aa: CASSTEGGYIQPQHF

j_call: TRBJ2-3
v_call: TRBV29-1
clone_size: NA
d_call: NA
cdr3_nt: TGCAGCGTTGGCTCACGGCGACACACAGATACGCAGTATTTT
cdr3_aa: CSVGSRRHTDTQYF

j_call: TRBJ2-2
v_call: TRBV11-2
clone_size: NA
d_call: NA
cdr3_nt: NA
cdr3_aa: CASSFGGGASTGELVF

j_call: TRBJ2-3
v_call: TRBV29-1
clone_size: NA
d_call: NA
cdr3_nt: TGCAGCGTTGTGGCTGTGAACACAGAAACGCACTATTTT
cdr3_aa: CSVVAVNTETHYF

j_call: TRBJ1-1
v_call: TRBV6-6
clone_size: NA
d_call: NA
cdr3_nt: TGTGACAGCAGCCTGGCAGGGGATCTGACTGAAGCTTTCTTT
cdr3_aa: CDSSLAGDLTEAFF

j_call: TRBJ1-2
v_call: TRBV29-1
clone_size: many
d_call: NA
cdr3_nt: TGCAGCGTCCGCGAGTATGGCTACACCTTC
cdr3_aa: CSVREYGYTF

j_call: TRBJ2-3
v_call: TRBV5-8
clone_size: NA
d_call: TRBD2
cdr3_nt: TGTGCCAGCATCACACCCTACGGACTAGCGGGGAGCACAGATACGCAGTATTTT
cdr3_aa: CASITPYGLAGSTDTQYF

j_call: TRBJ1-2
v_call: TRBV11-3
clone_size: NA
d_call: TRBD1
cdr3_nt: TGTGCCAGCAGTGTGGGACAGGTGCATGGCTACACCTTC
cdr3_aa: CASSVGQVHGYTF

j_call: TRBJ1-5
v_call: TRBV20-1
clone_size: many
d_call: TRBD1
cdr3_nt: TGCAGTGCTAGACGACAGGGTGTTAGCAATCAGCCCCAGCATTTT
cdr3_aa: CSARRQGVSNQPQHF

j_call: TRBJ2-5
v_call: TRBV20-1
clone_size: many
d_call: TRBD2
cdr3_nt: TGCAGTGCTAGAGTTTACGGGGGGAACCAAGAGACCCAGTACTTC
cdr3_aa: CSARVYGGNQETQYF